This TCR beta chain originates from a study of CD8 T cells in ankylosing spondylitis. The study's findings and limits: Existing reports had already noted some motif variants in reactive arthritis synovial fluid and blood. Characteristic of ankylosing spondylitis blood, it appeared, was a TCR beta motif comprising eight highly homologous variants. Those disease-linked clones were CD8+; they were also relatively rare in peripheral blood. Reportedly, disease-linked clones are significantly enriched in ankylosing spondylitis patients' matched synovial fluid.

Germline CDR1 and CDR2: MNHNS and SASEGT. V was clipped by 2 bases and J by 1 base, with 9 bases between them. The CDR3 is 15 residues long. This clonotype showed up just a few times. No antigen is known for it. MiXCR, run by TCRdb on the 5' RACE reads, gives a single entry per CDR3 protein. The sample has 250,000 to 350,000 distinct CDR3 sequences, 15% to 20% seen once. V is TRBV6-1 and J is TRBJ1-5; D gene uncertain. Sequencing input: blood, either unsorted or a sorted T cell fraction (not recorded which). This TCR was sampled from a male donor with ankylosing spondylitis or in good health (not recorded which). The CDR3 DNA reads as TGTGCCAGCAGTGAATATTCGTTAAGCAATCAGCCCCAGCATTTT. This codes for CASSEYSLSNQPQHF.